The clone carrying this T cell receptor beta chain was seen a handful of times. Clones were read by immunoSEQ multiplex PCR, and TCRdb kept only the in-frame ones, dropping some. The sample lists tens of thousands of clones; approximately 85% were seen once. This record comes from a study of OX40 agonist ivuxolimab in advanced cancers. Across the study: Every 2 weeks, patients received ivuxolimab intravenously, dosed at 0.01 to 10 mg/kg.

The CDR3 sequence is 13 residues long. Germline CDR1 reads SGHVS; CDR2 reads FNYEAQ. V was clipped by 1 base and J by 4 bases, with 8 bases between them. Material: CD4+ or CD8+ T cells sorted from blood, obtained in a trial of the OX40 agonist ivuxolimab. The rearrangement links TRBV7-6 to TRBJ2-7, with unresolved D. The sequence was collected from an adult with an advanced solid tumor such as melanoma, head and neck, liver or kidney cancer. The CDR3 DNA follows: TGTGCCAGCAGCTTAGGGCGGCTATACGAGCAGTACTTC. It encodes CASSLGRLYEQYF.